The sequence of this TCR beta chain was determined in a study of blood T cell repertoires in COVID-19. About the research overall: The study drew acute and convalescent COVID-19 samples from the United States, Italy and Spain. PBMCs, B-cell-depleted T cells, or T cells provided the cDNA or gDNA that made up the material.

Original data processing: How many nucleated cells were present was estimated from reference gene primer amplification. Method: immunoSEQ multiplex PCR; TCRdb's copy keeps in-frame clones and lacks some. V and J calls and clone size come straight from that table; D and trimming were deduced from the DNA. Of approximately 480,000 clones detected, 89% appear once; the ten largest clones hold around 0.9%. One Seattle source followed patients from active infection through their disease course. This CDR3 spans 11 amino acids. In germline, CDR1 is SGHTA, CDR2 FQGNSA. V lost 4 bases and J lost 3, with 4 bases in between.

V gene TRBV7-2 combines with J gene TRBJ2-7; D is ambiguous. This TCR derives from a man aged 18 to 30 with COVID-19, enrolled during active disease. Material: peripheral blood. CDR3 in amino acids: CASSSFYEQYF. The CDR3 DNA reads TGTGCCAGCAGCTCGTTCTACGAGCAGTACTTC.